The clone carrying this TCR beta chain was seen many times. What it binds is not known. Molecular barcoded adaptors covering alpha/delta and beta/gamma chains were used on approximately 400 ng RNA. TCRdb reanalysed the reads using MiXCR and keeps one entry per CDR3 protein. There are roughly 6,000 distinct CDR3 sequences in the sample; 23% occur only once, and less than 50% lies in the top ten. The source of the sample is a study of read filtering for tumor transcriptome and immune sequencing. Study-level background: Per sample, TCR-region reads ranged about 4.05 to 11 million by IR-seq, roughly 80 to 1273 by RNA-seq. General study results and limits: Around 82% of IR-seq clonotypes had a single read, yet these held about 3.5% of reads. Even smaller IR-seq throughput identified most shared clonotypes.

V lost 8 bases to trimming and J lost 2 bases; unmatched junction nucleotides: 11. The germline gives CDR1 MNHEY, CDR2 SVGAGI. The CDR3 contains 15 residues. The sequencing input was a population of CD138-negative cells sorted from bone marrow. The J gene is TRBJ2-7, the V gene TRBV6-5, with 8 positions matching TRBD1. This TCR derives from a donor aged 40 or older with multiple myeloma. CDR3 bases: TGTGCCAGCGGGGAAGGGACAGGTAAAGCCTACGAGCAGTACTTC. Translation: CASGEGTGKAYEQYF.